The T cell receptor (beta chain) under discussion was sequenced for a study of blood T cell repertoires in COVID-19. Study in general: The United States, Italy and Spain provided the acute and convalescent COVID-19 samples.

Trimming left V 4 bases short and J 14 bases short, with 9 bases between. This CDR3 spans 11 amino acids. Germline CDR1 and CDR2: SEHNR and FQNEAQ (reference sequence). Methods used by the authors: By means of reference gene primer amplification, nucleated cell counts were estimated. Some clones are missing from TCRdb's copy, which holds only in-frame ones; the method was immunoSEQ multiplex PCR. From that table come the V and J calls and clone size; the DNA was used to work out D and trimming. The sample consists of 100,000 or so clones, roughly 85% of them appearing once. V gene TRBV7-9 combines with J gene TRBJ1-6; D not resolved. Source material: peripheral blood. The clonotype comes from a woman in her sixties or seventies with active or convalescent COVID-19. CDR3 amino acids: CASSSGSSLHF. CDR3 nucleotide sequence: TGTGCCAGCAGCTCAGGATCATCCCTCCACTTT.